The entry that follows covers one T cell receptor (beta chain) sequence. No antigen is known for it. Vbeta (60) and Jbeta (13) primers were used in the PCR. Assay used: immunoSEQ multiplex PCR; TCRdb lists only in-frame clones, some missing. This repertoire shows tens of thousands of clones, over 75% found once; its top ten account for approximately 9.8%. The data derive from a study of cytomegalovirus exposure and HLA in healthy donors. V was trimmed by 1 base and J by 1 base, leaving 10 bases between them. CDR1 is KGHSH and CDR2 is LQKENI in the germline V gene. The CDR3 has 15 residues. Study-level findings and limits: Based on reports, TCR beta sequences accurately predicted HLA-A and HLA-B alleles for most subjects.

Sequencing input: PBMCs. J is TRBJ1-1 and V is TRBV18; TRBD1 might be the D (5 bases). The receptor was isolated from a man aged 35 to 55 in good health and CMV-seronegative. CDR3 protein: CASSPRGTENTEAFF. In DNA, the CDR3 is TGTGCCAGCTCACCACGCGGGACCGAGAACACTGAAGCTTTCTTT.